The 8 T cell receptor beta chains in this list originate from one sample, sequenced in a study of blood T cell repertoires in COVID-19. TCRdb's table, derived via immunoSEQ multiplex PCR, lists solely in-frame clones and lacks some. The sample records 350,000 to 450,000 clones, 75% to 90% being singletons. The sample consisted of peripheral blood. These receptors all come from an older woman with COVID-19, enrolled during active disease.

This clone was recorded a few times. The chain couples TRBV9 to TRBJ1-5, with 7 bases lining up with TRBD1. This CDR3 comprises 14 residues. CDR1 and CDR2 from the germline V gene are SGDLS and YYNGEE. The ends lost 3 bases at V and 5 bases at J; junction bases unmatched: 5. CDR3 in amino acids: CASSDGDSDQPQHF. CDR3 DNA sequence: TGTGCCAGCAGCGACGGGGACAGCGATCAGCCCCAGCATTTT.

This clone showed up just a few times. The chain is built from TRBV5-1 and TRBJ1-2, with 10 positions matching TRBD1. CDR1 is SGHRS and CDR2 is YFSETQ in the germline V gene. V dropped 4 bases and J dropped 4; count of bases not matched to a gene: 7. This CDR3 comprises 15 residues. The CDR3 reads CASSGGQGVFYGYTF. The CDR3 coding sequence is TGCGCCAGCAGCGGAGGACAGGGGGTCTTCTATGGCTACACCTTC.

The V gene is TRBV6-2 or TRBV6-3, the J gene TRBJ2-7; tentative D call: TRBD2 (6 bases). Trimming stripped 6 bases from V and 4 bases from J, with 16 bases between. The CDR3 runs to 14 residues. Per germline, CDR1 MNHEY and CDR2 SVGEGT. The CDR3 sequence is CASSRETLRYEQYF. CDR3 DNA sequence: TGTGCCAGCAGCCGGGAGACCCTGCGGTACGAGCAGTACTTC.

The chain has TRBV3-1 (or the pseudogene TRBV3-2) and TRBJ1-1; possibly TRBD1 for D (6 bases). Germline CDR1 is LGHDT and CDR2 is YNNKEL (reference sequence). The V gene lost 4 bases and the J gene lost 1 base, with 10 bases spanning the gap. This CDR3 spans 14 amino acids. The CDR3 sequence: CASSRQQGNTEAFF. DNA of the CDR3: TGTGCCAGCAGCCGGCAACAGGGGAACACTGAAGCTTTCTTT.

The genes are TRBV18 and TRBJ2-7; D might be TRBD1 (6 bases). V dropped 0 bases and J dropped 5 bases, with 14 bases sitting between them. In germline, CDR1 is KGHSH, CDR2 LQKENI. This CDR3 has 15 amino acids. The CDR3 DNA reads TGTGCCAGCTCACCACCGGTAGTTAGGGGGAACGAGCAGTACTTC. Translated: CASSPPVVRGNEQYF.

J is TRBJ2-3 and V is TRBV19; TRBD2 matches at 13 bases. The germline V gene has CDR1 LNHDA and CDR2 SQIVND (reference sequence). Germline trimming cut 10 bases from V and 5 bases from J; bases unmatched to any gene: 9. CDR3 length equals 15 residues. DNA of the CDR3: TGTGCCACTGCGGGACTAGCGGGGATAATAGATACGCAGTATTTT. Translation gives CATAGLAGIIDTQYF.

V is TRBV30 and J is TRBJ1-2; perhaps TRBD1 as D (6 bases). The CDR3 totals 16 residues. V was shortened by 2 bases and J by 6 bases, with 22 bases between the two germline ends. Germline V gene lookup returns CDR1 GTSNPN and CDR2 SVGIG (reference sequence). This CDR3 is CAWSLYGPGGPHGYTF. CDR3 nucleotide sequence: TGTGCCTGGAGTCTCTACGGGCCGGGGGGGCCTCATGGCTACACCTTC.

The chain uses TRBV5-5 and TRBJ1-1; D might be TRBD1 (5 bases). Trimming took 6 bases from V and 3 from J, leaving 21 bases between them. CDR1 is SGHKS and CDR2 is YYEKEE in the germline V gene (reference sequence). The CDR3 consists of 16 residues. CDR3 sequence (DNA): TGTGCCAGCATCTCTCCCCTCCCATGGGGCGACACTGAAGCTTTCTTT. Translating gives CASISPLPWGDTEAFF.